This is a list of T cell receptor beta chains from one sample in a study of blood T cells in healthy people across ages. A single record per CDR3 protein comes from TCRdb applying MiXCR to the 5' RACE reads. The profile shows roughly 2 million distinct CDR3 sequences, approximately 50% of them singletons. The sequenced sample was blood. These receptors all stem from a woman between 40 and 50 years old in good health. CDR3s include the opening cysteine and the closing phenylalanine or tryptophan. D genes are given only for firm matches. Clone size is not always given. Where it is, it says once, few, many or a class for expanded clones.

TRBV20-1	.	TRBJ1-4	.	TGCAGTGCTACAATAGACAGTTTTAATGAAAAACTGTTTTTT	CSATIDSFNEKLFF
TRBV7-2	once	TRBJ2-1	.	TGTGCCAGCAGCTTTCTGAACTATCGGGCGGCCCCCTCCTACAATGAGCAGTTCTTC	CASSFLNYRAAPSYNEQFF
TRBV7-2	few	TRBJ2-3	TRBD2	TGTGCCAGCAGCTGGACTAGCGGGGCCGCAGATACGCAGTATTTT	CASSWTSGAADTQYF
TRBV7-9	few	TRBJ2-1	.	TGTGCCAGCAGCTTAGCGGGACAAATAAACAATGAGCAGTTCTTC	CASSLAGQINNEQFF
TRBV11-2	.	TRBJ2-4	.	TGTGCCAGCACCTCACGCCGGCTGCTTGTAGGCAAAAACATTCAGTACTTC	CASTSRRLLVGKNIQYF
TRBV20-1	.	TRBJ2-5	.	TGCAGTGCTTACAAGAGAGGTGCCGAGACCCAGTACTTC	CSAYKRGAETQYF
TRBV4-1	once	TRBJ1-1	TRBD1	TGCGCCAGCAGTCAAGAAGACAGGGTGAACACTGAAGCTTTCTTT	CASSQEDRVNTEAFF
TRBV6-1	.	TRBJ2-5	TRBD2	TGTGCCAGCACCCAACCGGGACTAGCGGACGCCCCTCCCCAAGAGACCCAGTACTTC	CASTQPGLADAPPQETQYF
TRBV28	few	TRBJ1-1	.	TGTGCCAGCAGTCCCAGGATTGGAGGCGCTGAAGCTTTCTTT	CASSPRIGGAEAFF
TRBV6-2/TRBV6-3	.	TRBJ2-1	TRBD2	TGTGCCAGCAGGGTTTATGCGGGGGGGTACAATGAGCAGTTCTTC	CASRVYAGGYNEQFF
TRBV28	.	TRBJ2-1	.	TGTGCCAGCAGTTTTTATGTGGGGTTGGGTGAGCAGTTCTTC	CASSFYVGLGEQFF
TRBV7-2	many	TRBJ2-1	.	TGTGCCAGCAGCTTACAGGCAGGGGCGGTGAGTGAGCAGTTCTTC	CASSLQAGAVSEQFF
TRBV3-1	.	TRBJ2-7	.	TGTGCCAGCAGGAAAAGGGGTTTACTGGACGAGCAGTACTTC	CASRKRGLLDEQYF
TRBV6-2/TRBV6-3	.	TRBJ2-1	TRBD1	TGTGCCAGCAGTGGCTCCGGGACAGAGAAGCAGTTCTTC	CASSGSGTEKQFF
TRBV5-1	few	TRBJ1-2	.	TGCGCCAGCAGCCCTAGGACTGCCGCCTCTAACTATGGCTACACCTTC	CASSPRTAASNYGYTF
TRBV28	few	TRBJ2-7	.	TGTGCCATCACGCTGGGGAGGTCACCTTCTCTCGAGCAGTACTTC	CAITLGRSPSLEQYF
TRBV5-1	.	TRBJ2-1	.	TGCGCCAGCAGCCCTAGGACAGCCAAATCCAACAATGAGCAGTTCTTC	CASSPRTAKSNNEQFF
TRBV27	many	TRBJ1-2	.	TGTGCCAGCAGTTTAGTGGGGGGCGACTATGGCTACACCTTC	CASSLVGGDYGYTF
TRBV29-1	.	TRBJ2-3	.	TGCAGCGTTGCATCACGGTTAGGGGATACGCAGTATTTT	CSVASRLGDTQYF
TRBV28	.	TRBJ2-5	TRBD2	TGTGCCAGCAGAGGACTAGCGGGGGGTAGGTGGGAGACCCAGTACTTC	CASRGLAGGRWETQYF
TRBV10-3	few	TRBJ2-5	TRBD1	TGTGCCATCAGTGAGCCGACAGGGGCCCAAGGGGCCCAGTACTTC	CAISEPTGAQGAQYF
TRBV28	few	TRBJ2-7	.	TGTGCCAGCGTCGGGGGCGGATACTACGAGCAGTACTTC	CASVGGGYYEQYF
TRBV7-9	.	TRBJ2-5	.	TGTGCCAGCAGCTCCCACCTTGCCCTGGGACGGTGGTACCAAGAGACCCAGTACTTC	CASSSHLALGRWYQETQYF
TRBV7-2	few	TRBJ1-6	TRBD1	TGTGCCAGCAGCAGTCGGACAGGCTATAATTCACCCCTCCACTTT	CASSSRTGYNSPLHF
TRBV2	.	TRBJ1-2	TRBD1	TGTGCCAGCAGTGAAGTTAGGGGACAGTTGTTCTATGGCTACACCTTC	CASSEVRGQLFYGYTF
TRBV7-2	.	TRBJ2-1	.	TGTGCCAGCAGCTTCACCCGACTGGACAATGAGCAGTTCTTC	CASSFTRLDNEQFF
TRBV6-2/TRBV6-3	.	TRBJ2-1	.	TGTGCCAGCAGACGACCAAGAAGAAGCAATGAGCAGTTCTTC	CASRRPRRSNEQFF
TRBV7-2	.	TRBJ2-5	.	TGTGCCAGCAGACGATACGGGGGAGACCAAGAGACCCAGTACTTC	CASRRYGGDQETQYF
TRBV7-2	.	TRBJ1-1	.	TGTGCCAGCAGCCACCTCGCAGGGAACACTGAAGCTTTCTTT	CASSHLAGNTEAFF
TRBV20-1	.	TRBJ1-1	TRBD1	TGCAGTGCTAGTCAATTTACAGGGGGAACTTTTATGAGGACTGAAGCTTTCTTT	CSASQFTGGTFMRTEAFF
TRBV9	few	TRBJ2-3	.	TGTGCCAGCAGCGTAGCTGGCGGGGAGTACACAGATACGCAGTATTTT	CASSVAGGEYTDTQYF
TRBV7-2	.	TRBJ2-5	TRBD1	TGTGCCAGCAGCCACAGGGGGCACGAGACCCAGTACTTC	CASSHRGHETQYF
TRBV20-1	few	TRBJ2-1	.	TGCAGTGCTAATCCTCTCAAGGGGGGGGTGGGGAATGAGCAGTTCTTC	CSANPLKGGVGNEQFF
TRBV5-1	.	TRBJ1-4	.	TGCGCCAGCAGCCTGGGGGCGCAGGGAGAAAAACTGTTTTTT	CASSLGAQGEKLFF
TRBV10-3	few	TRBJ2-3	.	TGTGCCATCAGCGGCTTGAGTCCCACAGATACGCAGTATTTT	CAISGLSPTDTQYF
TRBV20-1	.	TRBJ1-5	.	TGCAGTGCCACGGGGGCGTTTAATCAGCCCCAGCATTTT	CSATGAFNQPQHF
TRBV20-1	.	TRBJ2-7	.	TGCAGTGCTAGGGTTCGGGAGCAGTACTTC	CSARVREQYF
TRBV28	few	TRBJ2-3	.	TGTGCCAGCAGTTTACGGGTAGACCCCACAGATACGCAGTATTTT	CASSLRVDPTDTQYF
TRBV27	.	TRBJ2-1	TRBD1	TGTGCCAGCAGTTTACGGGCCCCAGGGGGCGCTGGCAATGAGCAGTTCTTC	CASSLRAPGGAGNEQFF
TRBV6-2/TRBV6-3	once	TRBJ2-7	TRBD2	TGTGCCAGCAGTTACCCTGCCCTAGCGGGGGGCCTCCCAAGCTCCTACAATGAGCAGTACTTC	CASSYPALAGGLPSSYNEQYF
TRBV7-4	.	TRBJ1-4	TRBD1	TGTGCCAGCAGCTTAAACCTGGACAGGGGGCCGCATGAAAAACTGTTTTTT	CASSLNLDRGPHEKLFF
TRBV24-1	few	TRBJ2-1	TRBD2	TGTGCCACCAGTGGGCTAGCGGGGGGGCCGAAGGAAAATGAGCAGTTCTTC	CATSGLAGGPKENEQFF
TRBV20-1	.	TRBJ1-2	.	TGCAGTGCCCCCCGAGTAGGGACTAACTATGGCTACACCTTC	CSAPRVGTNYGYTF
TRBV4-3	.	TRBJ2-1	.	TGCGCCAGCAGCCAAGATCGGGCAGTCCAAGAGACCCAGTTCTTC	CASSQDRAVQETQFF
TRBV12-3/TRBV12-4	once	TRBJ1-6	.	TGTGCCAGCGTCCTGGCGGGGGTAGGAGCACCCCCCCACTTT	CASVLAGVGAPPHF
TRBV27	.	TRBJ2-1	.	TGTGCCAGCCTGACGCAGAAGGACCTTACATCGGGGTCCTACAATGAGCAGTTCTTC	CASLTQKDLTSGSYNEQFF
TRBV29-1	.	TRBJ1-1	.	TGCAGCGTTGAAGTCCTCGGCACTGAAGCTTTCTTT	CSVEVLGTEAFF
TRBV28	.	TRBJ2-5	.	TGTGCCAGCCCTAGCGCAGGAGGGGCCACACATGAGCAGTACTTC	CASPSAGGATHEQYF
TRBV4-3	once	TRBJ1-2	.	TGCGCCAGCAGCCAAGATTTCGCAGGGAACATTAGGTACATCTTC	CASSQDFAGNIRYIF
TRBV28	few	TRBJ2-6	TRBD1	TGTGCCAGCAGAACAGGGGCAACTGGGGCCAACGTCCTGACTTTC	CASRTGATGANVLTF
TRBV19	.	TRBJ2-7	TRBD1	TGTGCCAGTATCCCTACGGGACAGGGTCCCTACGAGCAGTACTTC	CASIPTGQGPYEQYF
TRBV6-5	.	TRBJ2-3	.	TGTGCCAGCAGTTATGAACTAGTAGGACCAGATACGCAGTATTTT	CASSYELVGPDTQYF
TRBV5-1	few	TRBJ2-5	.	TGCGCCAGCAGCTTCGGTAGTTCGAGCGGGCAAGAGACCCAGTACTTC	CASSFGSSSGQETQYF
TRBV14	.	TRBJ2-3	.	TGTGCCAGCAGCCACTCTCGACACACAGATACGCAGTATTTT	CASSHSRHTDTQYF
TRBV5-5	.	TRBJ1-4	TRBD1	TGTGCCAGCAGCTTGGACAGGGGGCTAGCTAATGAAAAACTGTTTTTT	CASSLDRGLANEKLFF